Presented here are 32 T cell receptor beta chains from one specimen sequenced in a study of Graves' ophthalmopathy and Graves' hyperthyroidism. Amplified material comprised TCR beta CDR3 regions derived from RNA transcripts. The workflow started with a first-round RT-PCR run with HTBI primers and then moved on to a second-round multiplex PCR. Each CDR3 protein gets one entry after TCRdb re-called the multiplex PCR reads with MiXCR. The data show about 400,000 distinct CDR3 sequences, around 19% seen once. Sequenced material: peripheral blood. Every receptor here comes from a woman younger than 35 with Graves' ophthalmopathy.

Ten or more counts support this clonotype. The chain combines TRBV28 with TRBJ1-6; 8 bases line up with TRBD1. CDR1 and CDR2 from the germline V gene are MDHEN and SYDVKM. CDR3 size: 14 residues. Trimming removed 6 bases from V and 9 bases from J; junction bases left unmatched: 7. CDR3 bases: TGTGCCAGCAGCGACAGGGGTGTTATTTCACCCCTCCACTTT. Translating gives CASSDRGVISPLHF.

This clonotype appeared many times. V is TRBV15 and J is TRBJ1-5; D perhaps matches TRBD1 (5 bases). Germline V gives CDR1 LNHNV, CDR2 YYDKDF (reference sequence). V lost 1 base and J lost 5, with 15 bases in between. This CDR3 comprises 16 residues. The CDR3 nucleotides are TGTGCCACCAGCAGAGCCCCAGGGAGGGGAGATCAGCCCCAGCATTTT. Translated: CATSRAPGRGDQPQHF.

Ten or more counts support this clonotype. The V gene is TRBV7-6, the J gene TRBJ2-2; D is ambiguous. From germline, CDR1 is SGHVS and CDR2 FNYEAQ. The CDR3 has 13 amino acids. The germline V and J ends were trimmed by 3 bases and 4 bases, with 6 bases remaining between them. This chain's CDR3 is CASSFGSTGELFF. CDR3 coding DNA: TGTGCCAGCAGCTTTGGAAGCACCGGGGAGCTGTTTTTT.

This clonotype was detected ten times or more. This chain links TRBV11-2 with TRBJ2-7; D may be TRBD2 (5 bases). The CDR3 extends over 15 amino acids. Per the germline V gene, CDR1 is SGHAT and CDR2 is FQNNGV. The V and J ends lost 1 base and 0 bases respectively, with 10 bases between them. CDR3 sequence: CASSLVSGVSYEQYF. The CDR3 nucleotides are TGTGCCAGCAGCTTAGTCTCCGGGGTCTCCTACGAGCAGTACTTC.

There are many counts of this clonotype. The chain recombines TRBV6-2 or TRBV6-3 with TRBJ2-5, with no clear D. This CDR3 has 13 amino acids. Trimming shortened V by 2 bases and J by 5 bases, and 9 bases separated the two germline ends. CDR1 MNHEY and CDR2 SVGEGT come from the germline V gene. The CDR3 DNA reads as TGTGCCAGCAGTTACGTGGTGGGGGAGACCCAGTACTTC. Encoded protein: CASSYVVGETQYF.

This clonotype has ten or more counts. V and J are TRBV6-5 and TRBJ1-5; D remains unclear. The CDR3 length is 13 residues. V gave up 6 bases and J gave up 0 bases, with 6 bases separating them. The V gene's germline CDR1 is MNHEY and CDR2 SVGAGI. For the CDR3, the DNA is TGTGCCAGCAGGATTTATAGCAATCAGCCCCAGCATTTT. It translates to CASRIYSNQPQHF.

In its sample, this clonotype was seen many times. CDR3 nucleotide sequence: TGCGCCAGCAGCCGCTGGACAGGGGGCAGGGGTGAGACCCAGTACTTC. Translation: CASSRWTGGRGETQYF. V and J are TRBV4-1 and TRBJ2-5; TRBD1 matches 11 bases. The germline V gene has CDR1 MGHRA and CDR2 YSYEKL. The CDR3 extends over 16 amino acids. J was trimmed by 5 bases and V by 4 bases; bases with no gene match: 9.

The chain carries TRBV9 and TRBJ1-2, with D tentatively TRBD1 (5 bases). The CDR3 runs to 16 residues. Trimming pared 4 bases from V and 1 base from J, leaving 17 bases between. Per germline, CDR1 SGDLS and CDR2 YYNGEE. The DNA for the CDR3 is TGTGCCAGCAGCCCAAGGGAGTGGGGCCTTAACTATGGCTACACCTTC. It encodes CASSPREWGLNYGYTF.

The CDR3 DNA reads TGTGCCTGGAGCAGCCCCCGGGGGTACAAGGACACTGAAGCTTTCTTT. It encodes CAWSSPRGYKDTEAFF. The V gene is TRBV30, the J gene TRBJ1-1, with D maybe TRBD1 (5 bases). Germline V lookup: CDR1 GTSNPN, CDR2 SVGIG (reference sequence). The CDR3 sequence is 16 residues long. Trimming took 3 bases from V and 3 from J, leaving 20 bases between them.

Many counts were recorded for this clonotype. The chain combines TRBV6-4 with TRBJ2-7, with D possibly called TRBD1 or TRBD2 (5 bases each). CDR3 length: 13 amino acids. V lost 6 bases to trimming and J lost 2 bases, with 11 bases between them. CDR1 and CDR2 (germline): MRHNA, SNTAGT. For the CDR3, the DNA is TGTGCCAGCAGCCCCGGGACGCCCTACGAGCAGTACTTC. It encodes CASSPGTPYEQYF.

The gene calls are TRBV12-3 or TRBV12-4 and TRBJ1-5; 9 bases align to TRBD1. CDR3 length: 15 amino acids. Unmatched junction bases numbered 7, after V lost 5 bases and J lost 5 bases. CDR3 in amino acids: CASSPPGQGYQPQHF. CDR3 DNA: TGTGCCAGCAGTCCTCCGGGACAGGGCTATCAGCCCCAGCATTTT.

This clonotype was picked up many times. V gene TRBV4-1 combines with J gene TRBJ1-2, with unresolved D. Germline V CDR1 and CDR2: MGHRA, YSYEKL. CDR3 length: 15 residues. V shed 5 bases and J shed 0 bases, with 13 bases lying between them. The CDR3 nucleotides are TGCGCCAGCAGCGATCGATCTCAAGCTAACTATGGCTACACCTTC. Its protein is CASSDRSQANYGYTF.

J is TRBJ2-5 and V is TRBV12-3 or TRBV12-4, with 13 bases matching TRBD2. This CDR3 comprises 16 residues. After removal of 6 bases from V and 5 bases from J, the junction contained 9 bases not matched to a gene. The CDR3 region is CASRLSGTSGKETQYF. The CDR3, as DNA: TGTGCCAGCAGACTTTCTGGGACTAGCGGGAAGGAGACCCAGTACTTC.

This clonotype was detected once. The rearrangement links TRBV30 to TRBJ1-2; D unresolved. The CDR3 sequence is 12 residues long. Germline V gene data show CDR1 as GTSNPN and CDR2 as SVGIG (reference sequence). Deletions cut 3 bases from V and 9 bases from J, with 14 bases between. CDR3 sequence (DNA): TGTGCCTGGAGAGACCTACCGGGGAGCTACACCTTC. Protein product: CAWRDLPGSYTF.

This clonotype was seen at least ten times. The chain recombines TRBV5-8 with TRBJ2-7, with D tentatively TRBD1 or TRBD2 (6 bases each). Germline loops: CDR1 SGHTS, CDR2 YDEGEE. There are 12 residues in the CDR3. V lost 5 bases, J lost 7 bases, and 13 bases lay in between. The CDR3 sequence is CASRWGAGEQYF. CDR3 DNA sequence: TGTGCCAGCAGATGGGGGGCTGGAGAGCAGTACTTC.

This clonotype was counted at least ten times. V and J are TRBV19 and TRBJ1-1; D remains unclear. This CDR3 has 13 amino acids. From germline, CDR1 is LNHDA and CDR2 SQIVND (reference sequence). V gave up 7 bases and J gave up 1 base, with 10 bases separating them. Here the CDR3 DNA reads TGTGCCAGTAAATCGGCAGGGAACACTGAAGCTTTCTTT. Protein: CASKSAGNTEAFF. Variable domain in full (rest from reference TRBV19 and TRBJ1-1): DGGITQSPKYLFRKEGQNVTLSCEQNLNHDAMYWYRQDPGQGLRLIYYSQIVNDFQKGDIAEGYSVSREKKESFPLTVTSAQKNPTAFYLCASKSAGNTEAFFGQGTRLTVV.

This clonotype was detected ten times or more. This sequence joins TRBV27 and TRBJ2-7; 9 bases map to TRBD2. CDR1 and CDR2 (germline): MNHEY, SMNVEV (reference sequence). The junction had 7 bases not matched to a gene; V was cut back by 8 bases and J by 2 bases. The CDR3 totals 14 residues. CDR3 sequence reads: CASSGASGAYEQYF. In nucleotides, the CDR3 is TGTGCCAGCTCTGGGGCTAGCGGGGCCTACGAGCAGTACTTC.

This clonotype has a count of ten or more. The V gene is TRBV7-8, the J gene TRBJ1-6, with TRBD1 matching 7 bases. In germline, CDR1 is SGHVS, CDR2 FQNEAQ. V lost 7 bases, J lost 8 bases, and 8 bases stayed unmatched. The CDR3 is 14 residues long. This CDR3 is CASTLQGSDSPLHF. The CDR3 DNA follows: TGTGCCAGCACGCTACAGGGGTCGGATTCACCCCTCCACTTT. The variable domain in full, completed from reference TRBV7-8 and TRBJ1-6, reads GAGVSQSPRYKVAKRGQDVALRCDPISGHVSLFWYQQALGQGPEFLTYFQNEAQLDKSGLPSDRFFAERPEGSVSTLKIQRTQQEDSAVYLCASTLQGSDSPLHFGNGTRLTVT.

In this sample, this clonotype turned up many times. CDR3 in amino acids: CASSLSRRDRSYEQYF. CDR3 in DNA: TGTGCCAGCAGTCTCTCCCGCCGGGACCGATCCTACGAGCAGTACTTC. The chain recombines TRBV6-5 with TRBJ2-7; perhaps D is TRBD1 or TRBD2 (5 bases each). The CDR3 length is 16 residues. The V end was cut by 5 bases, the J end by 1 base, with 18 bases between. Germline V gene data show CDR1 as MNHEY and CDR2 as SVGAGI.

The sample holds many counts of this clonotype. The gene calls are TRBV12-3 or TRBV12-4 and TRBJ2-7; D possibly corresponds to TRBD2 (5 bases). This CDR3 region has 12 residues. With 4 bases removed from V and 6 bases from J, the gap between germline ends came to 10 bases. The CDR3: CASSYRTPEQYF. The CDR3 coding sequence is TGTGCCAGCAGTTACCGGACTCCCGAGCAGTACTTC.

The CDR3 is CATMTGGVGQPQHF. The CDR3 DNA reads TGTGCCACAATGACAGGGGGCGTCGGTCAGCCCCAGCATTTT. The rearrangement links TRBV10-3 to TRBJ1-5; TRBD1 matches 10 bases. Per germline, CDR1 ENHRY and CDR2 SYGVKD. V lost 10 bases, J lost 6 bases, and 9 bases stayed unmatched. The CDR3 runs to 14 residues.

This clonotype was picked up many times. The rearrangement links TRBV6-2 or TRBV6-3 to TRBJ2-2; a weak D match, TRBD1 (6 bases). CDR3 length equals 14 residues. V lost 6 bases and J lost 9, with 17 bases in between. The germline V gene has CDR1 MNHEY and CDR2 SVGEGT. Here the CDR3 reads CASRTSGVARELFF. CDR3 in DNA: TGTGCCAGCAGAACCTCAGGGGTAGCCAGGGAGCTGTTTTTT.

Many counts were recorded for this clonotype. The chain has TRBV3-1 and TRBJ1-3; 10 bases match TRBD1. The CDR3 is 15 residues long. V shed 2 bases, J shed 4 bases, and the junction held 2 bases outside the gene matches. Germline lookup yields CDR1 LGHDT and CDR2 YNNKEL (reference sequence). The CDR3 reads CASSQRDRGGNTIYF. The CDR3 nucleotides are TGTGCCAGCAGCCAACGGGACAGGGGAGGAAACACCATATATTTT. Looking up the rest from reference TRBV3-1 and TRBJ1-3 gives the full variable domain: DTAVSQTPKYLVTQMGNDKSIKCEQNLGHDTMYWYKQDSKKFLKIMFSYNNKELIINETVPNRFSPKSPDKAHLNLHINSLELGDSAVYFCASSQRDRGGNTIYFGEGSWLTVV.

The chain combines TRBV6-5 with TRBJ2-7, with 13 positions matching TRBD2. The V segment lost 2 bases and the J segment 5 bases; nucleotides outside the gene matches: 6. The CDR3 is 16 amino acids. Germline-derived CDR1 and CDR2 are MNHEY and SVGAGI. DNA for the CDR3: TGTGCCAGCAGTTACCCAACTAGCGGGAGGGCCAACGAGCAGTACTTC. Its translation is CASSYPTSGRANEQYF.

This clonotype was seen only a few times. The V gene is TRBV30, the J gene TRBJ2-2; D tentatively fits TRBD1 or TRBD2 (6 bases each). V lost 2 bases and J 0 bases, leaving 13 bases between the germline ends. The CDR3 is 16 residues long. CDR1 is GTSNPN and CDR2 is SVGIG in the germline V gene (reference sequence). The CDR3 bases are TGTGCCTGGAGTATCCCTAGGGGGGCGAACACCGGGGAGCTGTTTTTT. It encodes CAWSIPRGANTGELFF.

This clonotype was picked up many times. The DNA for the CDR3 is TGTGCCAGTAGTATCCAGGGATGGAGCAATCAGCCCCAGCATTTT. Encoded protein: CASSIQGWSNQPQHF. The chain joins TRBV19 to TRBJ1-5; weak D call: TRBD1 (5 bases). CDR1 is LNHDA and CDR2 is SQIVND in the germline V gene (reference sequence). This CDR3 comprises 15 residues. V lost 3 bases and J 1 base, leaving 10 bases between the germline ends.

This chain joins TRBV7-2 and TRBJ2-7; D is unclear. Trimming shortened V by 5 bases and J by 0 bases, and 14 bases separated the two germline ends. This CDR3 comprises 15 residues. CDR1 is SGHTA and CDR2 is FQGNSA in the germline V gene. In nucleotides, the CDR3 is TGTGCCAGCAGCCAGACTCCGTCGGACTCCTACGAGCAGTACTTC. This sequence encodes CASSQTPSDSYEQYF.

In its sample, this clonotype was seen many times. The V and J genes are TRBV27 and TRBJ2-7; weak D call: TRBD1 (6 bases). Trimming left V 5 bases short and J 0 bases short, with 14 bases between. Looked up from germline, CDR1 is MNHEY and CDR2 is SMNVEV (reference sequence). This CDR3 region has 15 residues. This CDR3 reads CASSGGILFSYEQYF. The CDR3 nucleotides are TGTGCCAGCAGTGGGGGCATCCTATTCTCCTACGAGCAGTACTTC.

The gene calls are TRBV10-3 and TRBJ1-5; tentatively, D is TRBD1 (6 bases). The CDR3 totals 15 residues. Trimming removed 9 bases from V and 6 bases from J, with 21 bases in between. From germline, CDR1 is ENHRY and CDR2 SYGVKD. The CDR3 DNA follows: TGTGCCATTAGCTCCAACAGGGCGATGGGTCAGCCCCAGCATTTT. It yields the protein CAISSNRAMGQPQHF.

This clonotype was counted at least ten times. The chain couples TRBV6-5 to TRBJ2-5; D is ambiguous. Germline values: CDR1 MNHEY, CDR2 SVGAGI. The CDR3 consists of 15 residues. Trimming removed 0 bases at V and 5 bases at J, with 13 bases between. This chain's CDR3 is CASSYSGQELETQYF. In nucleotides, the CDR3 is TGTGCCAGCAGTTACTCGGGCCAGGAACTGGAGACCCAGTACTTC.

The chain carries TRBV7-8 and TRBJ1-6; D is perhaps TRBD1 (6 bases). V gave up 7 bases and J gave up 10 bases, with 14 bases separating them. CDR3 size: 13 residues. CDR1 and CDR2 from the germline V gene are SGHVS and FQNEAQ. The CDR3 region has the DNA TGTGCCAGCAAGCAGGGGCTAAGCTCACCCCTCCACTTT. As protein: CASKQGLSSPLHF. The whole variable domain, filled in from reference TRBV7-8 and TRBJ1-6, reads GAGVSQSPRYKVAKRGQDVALRCDPISGHVSLFWYQQALGQGPEFLTYFQNEAQLDKSGLPSDRFFAERPEGSVSTLKIQRTQQEDSAVYLCASKQGLSSPLHFGNGTRLTVT.

This clonotype was detected many times. This sequence joins TRBV6-5 and TRBJ2-5, with D perhaps matching TRBD1 or TRBD2 (5 bases each). Per the germline V gene, CDR1 is MNHEY and CDR2 is SVGAGI. The CDR3 consists of 14 residues. Trimming stripped 2 bases from V and 1 base from J, with 8 bases between. CDR3 loop: CASSYGGPQETQYF. Written as DNA, the CDR3 is TGTGCCAGCAGTTACGGGGGACCCCAAGAGACCCAGTACTTC.